The rows below give T cell receptor beta chains drawn from one sample of a study of shared clonotypes between healthy human individuals. Some clones are missing from TCRdb's copy, which holds only in-frame ones; the method was immunoSEQ multiplex PCR. The table includes under 350,000 clones, around nine tenths detected once. The sample comprised memory CD8+ T cells sorted from blood. Receptor source: a man aged 18 to 29 in good health. CDR3s include the opening cysteine and the closing phenylalanine or tryptophan. The D gene is left open where the match is weak. Size tells how often a clone was seen (once, few, many) or the class of an expanded clone, and some rows leave it out.

TRBV11-3	TRBJ2-7	once	NA	CAKNDPTYEQYF	TGTGCTAAAAATGATCCAACCTACGAGCAGTACTTC
TRBV11-2	TRBJ1-2	NA	TRBD1	CASSWDRGNYGYTF	TGTGCCAGCAGCTGGGACAGGGGGAACTATGGCTACACCTTC
TRBV7-6	TRBJ2-2	NA	TRBD1	CAVQGDTGELFF	TGTGCTGTACAGGGGGACACCGGGGAGCTGTTTTTT
TRBV19	TRBJ2-3	NA	NA	CASSIVKGDTQYF	TGTGCCAGTAGTATAGTCAAGGGAGATACGCAGTATTTT
TRBV5-1	TRBJ2-7	NA	TRBD2	CASSLFRGLAGRSSYEQYF	TGCGCCAGCAGCTTGTTTAGGGGACTAGCGGGGAGGAGCTCCTACGAGCAGTACTTC
TRBV9	TRBJ2-3	NA	TRBD2	CASSLTRGGITDTQYF	TGTGCCAGCAGCTTGACACGGGGGGGCATCACAGATACGCAGTATTTT
TRBV7-9	TRBJ1-1	NA	NA	CASSDGTGINTEAFF	TGTGCCAGCAGCGACGGAACAGGGATTAACACTGAAGCTTTCTTT
TRBV19	TRBJ1-5	NA	TRBD1	CASSIEFFGQGEASNQPQHF	TGTGCCAGTAGTATAGAATTTTTTGGACAGGGAGAAGCTAGCAATCAGCCCCAGCATTTT
TRBV19	TRBJ1-6	NA	NA	CASSILENSPLHF	TGTGCCAGTAGTATATTGGAGAATTCACCCCTCCACTTT
TRBV28	TRBJ1-6	NA	NA	CASSLEVRNPNSPLHF	TGTGCCAGCAGTTTAGAGGTCCGGAACCCTAATTCACCCCTCCACTTT
TRBV6-5	TRBJ2-7	many	TRBD2	CASSYSAGDLYEQYF	TGTGCCAGCAGTTACTCGGCGGGGGACCTCTACGAGCAGTACTTC
TRBV15	TRBJ2-3	NA	TRBD2	CATSRTGTSGEFSTDTQYF	TGTGCCACCAGCAGAACCGGGACTAGCGGGGAGTTTTCCACAGATACGCAGTATTTT
TRBV6-8	TRBJ2-3	few	TRBD2	CARPDPGTSGGLTDTQYF	TGTGCCAGGCCCGACCCTGGGACTAGCGGGGGGCTGACAGATACGCAGTATTTT
TRBV27	TRBJ2-1	once	TRBD2	CASARGLAGRNEQFF	TGTGCCAGCGCCAGAGGACTAGCGGGTCGTAATGAGCAGTTCTTC
TRBV5-1	TRBJ1-2	NA	NA	CASSMGTIYGYTF	TGCGCCAGCAGCATGGGGACCATCTATGGCTACACCTTC
TRBV5-1	TRBJ2-7	once	NA	CASSLPVGTDTYEQYF	TGCGCCAGCAGCTTACCCGTCGGGACGGATACCTACGAGCAGTACTTC
TRBV13	TRBJ2-7	NA	TRBD1	CASSATTGVGAYEQYF	TGTGCCAGCAGCGCAACGACAGGGGTGGGTGCCTACGAGCAGTACTTC
TRBV15	TRBJ1-4	NA	TRBD1	CATSRTGATNEKLFF	TGTGCCACCAGCAGAACAGGGGCGACTAATGAAAAACTGTTTTTT
TRBV6-5	TRBJ1-2	NA	NA	CASGKPYRAPSGYTF	TGTGCCAGCGGGAAACCTTACCGAGCCCCGTCTGGCTACACCTTC
TRBV27	TRBJ2-3	once	NA	CASSPAGTDTQYF	TGTGCCAGCAGTCCGGCGGGCACAGATACGCAGTATTTT
TRBV7-9	TRBJ1-1	NA	NA	CASSLGAGSAFF	TGTGCCAGCAGCTTAGGGGCAGGCTCAGCTTTCTTT
TRBV5-1	TRBJ2-7	NA	NA	CASSRGPKDPEQYF	TGCGCCAGCAGCCGGGGACCGAAAGATCCCGAGCAGTACTTC
TRBV30	TRBJ2-7	NA	TRBD2	CAWSGSGGPLGEQYF	TGTGCCTGGAGTGGTAGCGGGGGGCCTCTCGGTGAGCAGTACTTC
TRBV25-1	TRBJ2-1	NA	NA	CASSESGVNEQFF	TGTGCCAGCAGTGAATCGGGAGTCAATGAGCAGTTCTTC
TRBV13	TRBJ1-2	NA	NA	CASSSPGEVGTGYTF	TGTGCCAGCAGCTCCCCGGGAGAGGTGGGGACTGGCTACACCTTC
TRBV15	TRBJ2-5	NA	NA	CATSRVTAESETQYF	TGTGCCACCAGCAGAGTGACAGCAGAATCAGAGACCCAGTACTTC
TRBV5-1	TRBJ2-3	NA	NA	CASSGAGIRDTQYF	TGCGCCAGCAGCGGAGCTGGGATCAGGGATACGCAGTATTTT
TRBV10-3	TRBJ2-5	NA	NA	CAISEWAQETQYF	TGTGCCATCAGTGAGTGGGCCCAAGAGACCCAGTACTTC
TRBV10-3	TRBJ2-3	NA	NA	CAISESVATDTQYF	TGTGCCATCAGTGAGTCGGTTGCGACAGATACGCAGTATTTT
TRBV7-9	TRBJ2-3	NA	NA	CASSYNTDTQYF	TGTGCCAGCAGCTACAACACAGATACGCAGTATTTT
TRBV10-2	TRBJ1-1	NA	NA	CASSDGQNTEAFF	TGCGCCAGCAGTGACGGTCAGAACACTGAAGCTTTCTTT
TRBV9	TRBJ1-5	NA	NA	CASSVGGGTGQPQHF	TGTGCCAGCAGCGTAGGAGGAGGGACGGGTCAGCCCCAGCATTTT
TRBV6-1	TRBJ1-1	NA	NA	CASSGPTNTEAFF	TGTGCCAGCAGCGGACCGACGAACACTGAAGCTTTCTTT
TRBV13	TRBJ1-4	once	NA	CASSLGWTDGKLFF	TGTGCCAGCAGCTTAGGATGGACAGACGGAAAACTGTTTTTT
TRBV5-6	TRBJ1-4	NA	TRBD1	CASSFRGLLELFF	TGTGCCAGCAGCTTCAGGGGGCTGCTAGAACTGTTTTTT
TRBV5-1	TRBJ1-6	NA	NA	CASSLQGLNSPLHF	TGCGCCAGCAGTCTTCAGGGTCTCAATTCACCCCTCCACTTT
TRBV27	TRBJ2-7	NA	NA	CASSEGYEQYF	TGTGCCAGCAGTGAAGGATACGAGCAGTACTTC
TRBV28	TRBJ2-5	NA	NA	CASSRWWTEQETQYF	TGTGCCAGCAGCCGCTGGTGGACAGAACAAGAGACCCAGTACTTC
TRBV5-1	TRBJ2-7	NA	NA	CASSLNLFYEQYF	TGCGCCAGCAGCTTGAACCTATTCTACGAGCAGTACTTC